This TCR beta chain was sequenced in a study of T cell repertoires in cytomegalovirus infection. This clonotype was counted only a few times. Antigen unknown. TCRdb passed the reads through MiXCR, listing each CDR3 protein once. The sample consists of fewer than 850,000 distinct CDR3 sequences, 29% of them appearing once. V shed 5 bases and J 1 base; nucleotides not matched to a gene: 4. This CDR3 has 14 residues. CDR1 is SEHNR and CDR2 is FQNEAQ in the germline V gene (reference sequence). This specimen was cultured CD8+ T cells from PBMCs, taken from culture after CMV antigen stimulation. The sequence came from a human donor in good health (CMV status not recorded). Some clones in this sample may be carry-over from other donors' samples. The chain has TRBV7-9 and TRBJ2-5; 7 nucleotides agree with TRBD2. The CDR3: CASSAGGIQETQYF. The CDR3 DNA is TGTGCCAGCAGCGCCGGGGGGATCCAAGAGACCCAGTACTTC. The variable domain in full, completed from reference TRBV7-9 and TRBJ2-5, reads DTGVSQNPRHKITKRGQNVTFRCDPISEHNRLYWYRQTLGQGPEFLTYFQNEAQLEKSRLLSDRFSAERPKGSFSTLEIQRTEQGDSAMYLCASSAGGIQETQYFGPGTRLLVL.